These 18 T cell receptor beta chains originate from one sample sequenced in a study of T cell changes during pregnancy in multiple sclerosis. Only in-frame clones appear in the TCRdb table, and some are missing; sequencing was by immunoSEQ multiplex PCR. The table has around 40,000 clones, 80% to 90% seen once. The sample consisted of CD4+ T cells from peripheral blood mononuclear cells, taken in the first trimester of pregnancy. Receptors originate from a female donor with multiple sclerosis, enrolled in a pregnancy study.

V is TRBV4-1 and J is TRBJ1-2, with a possible D match to TRBD1 (5 bases). This CDR3 has 16 amino acids. Looked up from germline, CDR1 is MGHRA and CDR2 is YSYEKL. V dropped 0 bases and J dropped 4 bases, with 15 bases sitting between them. In nucleotides, the CDR3 is TGCGCCAGCAGCCAAGACCGACAGACTCAAATCTATGGCTACACCTTC. Amino acid sequence: CASSQDRQTQIYGYTF.

The chain combines TRBV5-1 with TRBJ1-4; D possibly corresponds to TRBD1 (6 bases). CDR1 is SGHRS, CDR2 YFSETQ, per germline. This CDR3 region has 14 residues. The V end was cut by 2 bases, the J end by 5 bases, with 10 bases between. DNA of the CDR3: TGCGCCAGCAGCTTACAGGGACAAAATGAAAAACTGTTTTTT. Residues: CASSLQGQNEKLFF.

This chain connects TRBV5-1 to TRBJ2-2; D gene unclear. The CDR3 is 17 residues long. Trimming pared 1 base from V and 1 base from J, leaving 14 bases between. Germline-derived CDR1 and CDR2 are SGHRS and YFSETQ. DNA for the CDR3: TGCGCCAGCAGCTTGCCCAGCGCTAGAGGGAACACCGGGGAGCTGTTTTTT. It encodes CASSLPSARGNTGELFF.

V usage is TRBV7-9 and J usage is TRBJ2-7; 13 bases align to TRBD2. J lost 2 bases, V lost 7 bases, and 2 bases had no gene match. CDR3 length equals 14 residues. The V gene's germline CDR1 is SEHNR and CDR2 FQNEAQ (reference sequence). CDR3 DNA sequence: TGTGCCAGCAAGGGACTAGCGGGAACCTACGAGCAGTACTTC. This translates into CASKGLAGTYEQYF.

This sequence joins TRBV4-1 and TRBJ2-6; 10 bases agree with TRBD1. The V segment lost 3 bases and the J segment 2 bases; nucleotides outside the gene matches: 10. There are 19 residues in the CDR3. The germline CDR1 and CDR2 sequences are MGHRA and YSYEKL. CDR3 residues: CASSQGLDRGRAGANVLTF. CDR3 sequence (DNA): TGCGCCAGCAGCCAGGGGCTCGACAGGGGGCGGGCTGGGGCCAACGTCCTGACTTTC.

CDR3 sequence reads: CASSAGEGNTIYF. The CDR3 nucleotides read TGTGCCAGCAGTGCGGGAGAAGGAAACACCATATATTTT. The V gene is TRBV7-9, the J gene TRBJ1-3; D call uncertain. The V end was cut by 6 bases, the J end by 4 bases, with 10 bases between. The CDR3 consists of 13 residues. Germline CDR1 and CDR2: SEHNR and FQNEAQ (reference sequence). The full variable domain, with the rest looked up from reference TRBV7-9 and TRBJ1-3, is DTGVSQNPRHKITKRGQNVTFRCDPISEHNRLYWYRQTLGQGPEFLTYFQNEAQLEKSRLLSDRFSAERPKGSFSTLEIQRTEQGDSAMYLCASSAGEGNTIYFGEGSWLTVV.

This sequence joins TRBV27 and TRBJ2-1; TRBD2 matches at 7 bases. V was clipped by 5 bases and J by 7 bases; unmatched bases: 17. This CDR3 contains 17 residues. The germline gives CDR1 MNHEY, CDR2 SMNVEV (reference sequence). CDR3 bases: TGTGCCAGCAGTCCTTCCCCGGGCGGGAGCCCTAGGAATGAGCAGTTCTTC. Amino acid sequence: CASSPSPGGSPRNEQFF.

This rearrangement joins TRBV18 to TRBJ2-3; maybe TRBD2 (6 bases). Germline loops: CDR1 KGHSH, CDR2 LQKENI. The CDR3 runs 14 residues. Trimming took 2 bases from V and 2 from J, leaving 8 bases between them. In nucleotides, the CDR3 is TGTGCCAGCTCACCAGCGGGATCCACAGATACGCAGTATTTT. Protein product: CASSPAGSTDTQYF.

This clone was picked up one time. The chain uses TRBV4-3 and TRBJ2-2, with 10 bases matching TRBD2. There are 18 residues in the CDR3. The germline V gene has CDR1 LGHNA and CDR2 YSLEER. The V and J ends lost 1 base and 6 bases, in that order; junction bases with no gene match: 11. CDR3 region: CASSQVFGLAVSAGELFF. In DNA, the CDR3 is TGCGCCAGCAGCCAAGTTTTTGGACTAGCGGTTTCTGCCGGGGAGCTGTTTTTT.

The chain has TRBV6-6 and TRBJ2-7, with D maybe TRBD2 (6 bases). This CDR3 is 14 amino acids long. Germline CDR1 MNHNY, CDR2 SVGAGI (reference sequence). Trimming shortened V by 7 bases and J by 2 bases, and 15 bases separated the two germline ends. The CDR3 sequence is CASTENSGPYEQYF. The CDR3 DNA is TGTGCCAGCACTGAGAATAGCGGCCCCTACGAGCAGTACTTC.

The V gene is TRBV7-9, the J gene TRBJ2-1; the match to TRBD2 covers 10 bases. The length of the CDR3 is 15 residues. CDR1 is SEHNR and CDR2 is FQNEAQ in the germline V gene (reference sequence). The trim removed 5 bases at V and 14 bases at J, leaving 15 bases unmatched. In nucleotides, the CDR3 is TGTGCCAGCAGCGCACCGGGACTAGCGTCTACAGGGGAGTTCTTC. It specifies CASSAPGLASTGEFF.

V and J are TRBV4-2 and TRBJ2-1; 7 positions agree with TRBD2. With V trimmed by 1 base and J by 8 bases, 5 bases remained unmatched. CDR1 is LGHNA, CDR2 YNFKEQ, per germline. The CDR3 has 14 amino acids. The CDR3, as DNA: TGTGCCAGCAGCCAAGGGGTGGGAGGGGATGAGCAGTTCTTC. Translating it yields CASSQGVGGDEQFF.

The J gene is TRBJ2-5, the V gene TRBV30; 8 nucleotides align to TRBD1. Germline assignment: CDR1 GTSNPN and CDR2 SVGIG (reference sequence). There are 16 residues in the CDR3. With V trimmed by 5 bases and J by 1 base, 12 bases remained unmatched. CDR3 sequence reads: CAWQKARTGIQETQYF. The DNA for the CDR3 is TGTGCCTGGCAAAAAGCTAGGACAGGGATCCAAGAGACCCAGTACTTC. The full variable domain, completed using reference TRBV30 and TRBJ2-5, is SQTIHQWPATLVQPVGSPLSLECTVEGTSNPNLYWYRQAAGRGLQLLFYSVGIGQISSEVPQNLSASRPQDRQFILSSKKLLLSDSGFYLCAWQKARTGIQETQYFGPGTRLLVL.

The rearrangement joins TRBV11-3 to TRBJ2-2, with TRBD1 matching over 10 bases. Germline V gene sequence: CDR1 SGHNT, CDR2 YENEEA. This CDR3 is 15 amino acids long. The V segment lost 8 bases and the J segment 7 bases; nucleotides outside the gene matches: 10. The CDR3 here is CASRLDRGQGGELFF. As DNA, the CDR3 is TGTGCCAGCCGACTAGACAGGGGGCAAGGCGGGGAGCTGTTTTTT.

The CDR3 protein is CASSDGTGRAYGYTF. CDR3 DNA: TGTGCCAGCAGTGATGGGACAGGGAGGGCGTATGGCTACACCTTC. This chain links TRBV2 with TRBJ1-2, with 9 bases lining up with TRBD1. The ends lost 3 bases at V and 5 bases at J; junction bases unmatched: 7. Germline V CDR1 and CDR2: SNHLY, FYNNEI. This CDR3 comprises 15 residues.

The J gene is TRBJ2-2, the V gene TRBV6-1, with D perhaps matching TRBD2 (5 bases). Germline values: CDR1 MNHNS, CDR2 SASEGT. The CDR3 runs 14 residues. Trimming removed 2 bases from V and 2 bases from J, with 6 bases in between. Here the CDR3 DNA reads TGTGCCAGCAGTGAACTAGCAAACACCGGGGAGCTGTTTTTT. This sequence encodes CASSELANTGELFF.

The rearrangement links TRBV18 to TRBJ1-1; maybe TRBD1 (5 bases). Trimming took off 3 bases at V and 1 base at J, with 12 bases between the two ends. The germline CDR1 and CDR2 sequences are KGHSH and LQKENI. The CDR3 is 15 residues long. The CDR3 loop is CASSPTDGGNTEAFF. CDR3 nucleotide sequence: TGTGCCAGCTCACCGACTGACGGGGGGAACACTGAAGCTTTCTTT.

The chain links TRBV5-1 to TRBJ1-4, with 7 bases lining up with TRBD1. The trim removed 4 bases at V and 4 bases at J, leaving 4 bases unmatched. Germline V CDR1 and CDR2: SGHRS, YFSETQ. The CDR3 consists of 14 residues. The CDR3 region is CASSITGVNEKLFF. The CDR3 coding sequence is TGCGCCAGCAGCATTACAGGGGTTAATGAAAAACTGTTTTTT.